The rows below give T cell receptor beta chains drawn from one sample of a study of blood T cell repertoires in COVID-19. Repertoires were generated with immunoSEQ multiplex PCR, while TCRdb's copy carries only in-frame clones and drops some. This table holds 85,000 to 130,000 clones, 88% found once. Specimen: peripheral blood. The receptor source for this set is a woman aged 60-70 years with acute or convalescent COVID-19. Each CDR3 is given with its conserved first and last residue. Fields, in order: J gene, V gene, clone size, D gene, CDR3 DNA, CDR3 protein. The D gene is left open where the match is weak. A row's size may be missing; if present it is once, few, many or a size class.

J gene: TRBJ2-1
V gene: TRBV13
clone size: -
D gene: TRBD1
CDR3 DNA: TGTGCCAGCAGTCCACCGGGACAGGGTTTCCACAATGAGCAGTTCTTC
CDR3 protein: CASSPPGQGFHNEQFF

J gene: TRBJ1-1
V gene: TRBV5-8
clone size: -
D gene: TRBD1
CDR3 DNA: TGTGCCAGCAGCATCGGACAGGGAAGCCCTTGGGACACTGAAGCTTTCTTT
CDR3 protein: CASSIGQGSPWDTEAFF

J gene: TRBJ1-2
V gene: TRBV11-3
clone size: -
D gene: TRBD1
CDR3 DNA: TGTGCCAGCAGCTCCTCGGGACAGGGATGGTATGGCTACACCTTC
CDR3 protein: CASSSSGQGWYGYTF

J gene: TRBJ2-3
V gene: TRBV19
clone size: -
D gene: TRBD2
CDR3 DNA: TGTGCCAGTAGTATACGGGGACTAGCAGTAACCACAGATACGCAGTATTTT
CDR3 protein: CASSIRGLAVTTDTQYF

J gene: TRBJ2-5
V gene: TRBV24-1
clone size: -
D gene: TRBD2
CDR3 DNA: TGTGCCACCAGTGGCCCTAGCGGGGTACAAGAGACCCAGTACTTC
CDR3 protein: CATSGPSGVQETQYF

J gene: TRBJ2-5
V gene: TRBV9
clone size: -
D gene: TRBD2
CDR3 DNA: TGTGCCAGCAGCGTAGATAGCGGGAGGGGAGAGACCCAGTACTTC
CDR3 protein: CASSVDSGRGETQYF

J gene: TRBJ1-2
V gene: TRBV5-5
clone size: -
D gene: -
CDR3 DNA: TGTGCCAGCAGCTTGCAACAGGCCCCAAACTATGGCTACACCTTC
CDR3 protein: CASSLQQAPNYGYTF

J gene: TRBJ2-1
V gene: TRBV6-6
clone size: -
D gene: -
CDR3 DNA: TGTGCCAGCAGTCAGCGGTCCTTTGCCCCCAATGAGCAGTTCTTC
CDR3 protein: CASSQRSFAPNEQFF

J gene: TRBJ2-6
V gene: TRBV27
clone size: -
D gene: TRBD1
CDR3 DNA: TGTGCCAGCAGTTTATCGAGGACAGGGGATTTCAGGGCCAACGTCCTGACTTTC
CDR3 protein: CASSLSRTGDFRANVLTF

J gene: TRBJ1-1
V gene: TRBV5-1
clone size: once
D gene: -
CDR3 DNA: TGCGCCAGCAGCCTTACTCCGGGACTCCTTGAAGCTTTCTTT
CDR3 protein: CASSLTPGLLEAFF

J gene: TRBJ2-3
V gene: TRBV28
clone size: -
D gene: TRBD2
CDR3 DNA: TGTGCCAGCAGTTTCCTAGCGGGAGTGGTAGATACGCAGTATTTT
CDR3 protein: CASSFLAGVVDTQYF

J gene: TRBJ1-2
V gene: TRBV28
clone size: -
D gene: -
CDR3 DNA: TGTGCCAGCAGTTTAGAGCAGGGCCTCTCCTATGGCTACACCTTC
CDR3 protein: CASSLEQGLSYGYTF

J gene: TRBJ2-1
V gene: TRBV7-7
clone size: -
D gene: -
CDR3 DNA: TGTGCTAGCAGCTTATACGGGGAAGGCAATGAGCAGTTCTTC
CDR3 protein: CASSLYGEGNEQFF

J gene: TRBJ2-2
V gene: TRBV2
clone size: once
D gene: TRBD2
CDR3 DNA: TGTGCCCGGGGGGGCCTGAACACCGGGGAGCTGTTTTTT
CDR3 protein: CARGGLNTGELFF

J gene: TRBJ1-1
V gene: TRBV5-4
clone size: -
D gene: -
CDR3 DNA: TGTGCCAGCAGCTCCTCTAAGCGGGACCCCACACCGAACACTGAAGCTTTCTTT
CDR3 protein: CASSSSKRDPTPNTEAFF

J gene: TRBJ2-7
V gene: TRBV28
clone size: -
D gene: TRBD1
CDR3 DNA: TGTGCCAGCACCAAGGGACAGCACTCCTACGAGCAGTACTTC
CDR3 protein: CASTKGQHSYEQYF

J gene: TRBJ1-1
V gene: TRBV19
clone size: -
D gene: TRBD1
CDR3 DNA: TGTGCCAGTAGTATGGGACAGGGGTCCTCGATGAACACTGAAGCTTTCTTT
CDR3 protein: CASSMGQGSSMNTEAFF

J gene: TRBJ1-3
V gene: TRBV27
clone size: -
D gene: TRBD1
CDR3 DNA: TGTGCCAGCAGTTCTTCAGGGGGCGCCGTAAACACCATATATTTT
CDR3 protein: CASSSSGGAVNTIYF

J gene: TRBJ1-1
V gene: TRBV3-1/TRBV3-2
clone size: -
D gene: -
CDR3 DNA: TGTGCCAGCAGCCAAAAACCCACTGCGCCGACTGAAGCTTTCTTT
CDR3 protein: CASSQKPTAPTEAFF

J gene: TRBJ2-2
V gene: TRBV3-1/TRBV3-2
clone size: -
D gene: TRBD2
CDR3 DNA: TGTGCCAGCAGAGCCACGGGACTAGCGGCAAACACCGGGGAGCTGTTTTTT
CDR3 protein: CASRATGLAANTGELFF

J gene: TRBJ1-4
V gene: TRBV14
clone size: -
D gene: -
CDR3 DNA: TGTGCCAGCAGCCCCACGGGGGTGAAGGAGGAGGAAGAAAAACTGTTTTTT
CDR3 protein: CASSPTGVKEEEEKLFF

J gene: TRBJ2-7
V gene: TRBV28
clone size: -
D gene: TRBD2
CDR3 DNA: TGTGCCAGCAGTAGTAGCGGGGTCTACGAGCAGTACTTC
CDR3 protein: CASSSSGVYEQYF

J gene: TRBJ2-5
V gene: TRBV29-1
clone size: -
D gene: -
CDR3 DNA: TGCAGCGGCGGGTCAGAGGGGACCCAGTACTTC
CDR3 protein: CSGGSEGTQYF

J gene: TRBJ1-4
V gene: TRBV2
clone size: -
D gene: TRBD1
CDR3 DNA: TGTGCCAGCAGTTTTCAGGGGGCCGGGAATGAAAAACTGTTTTTT
CDR3 protein: CASSFQGAGNEKLFF

J gene: TRBJ1-4
V gene: TRBV5-1
clone size: -
D gene: TRBD1
CDR3 DNA: TGCGCCAGCAGCTTGGACAGGGGCGCGGATAAACTGTTTTTT
CDR3 protein: CASSLDRGADKLFF

J gene: TRBJ2-2
V gene: TRBV5-4
clone size: -
D gene: TRBD2
CDR3 DNA: TGTGCCAGCAGCTCGGGACTAGCGCCAGAGACCGGGGAGCTGTTTTTT
CDR3 protein: CASSSGLAPETGELFF

J gene: TRBJ1-1
V gene: TRBV29-1
clone size: -
D gene: -
CDR3 DNA: TGCAGCGCCGGGGGGACGGCAAACACTGAAGCTTTCTTT
CDR3 protein: CSAGGTANTEAFF

J gene: TRBJ1-5
V gene: TRBV19
clone size: -
D gene: -
CDR3 DNA: TGTGCCAGTAGGGTGGGACTAAATCAGCCCCAGCATTTT
CDR3 protein: CASRVGLNQPQHF

J gene: TRBJ2-3
V gene: TRBV24-1
clone size: -
D gene: TRBD2
CDR3 DNA: TGTGCCACCAGTGGAAGCGGGAGAGGGCGGGATACGCAGTATTTT
CDR3 protein: CATSGSGRGRDTQYF

J gene: TRBJ2-7
V gene: TRBV5-1
clone size: once
D gene: -
CDR3 DNA: TGCGCCAGCAGCTTGGACGGGATAGCACAACGAGCCTACGAGCAGTACTTC
CDR3 protein: CASSLDGIAQRAYEQYF

J gene: TRBJ2-5
V gene: TRBV7-2
clone size: -
D gene: TRBD1
CDR3 DNA: TGTGCCAGCAGCTTACAGGGGGCGTACCAAGAGACCCAGTACTTC
CDR3 protein: CASSLQGAYQETQYF

J gene: TRBJ2-3
V gene: TRBV9
clone size: -
D gene: -
CDR3 DNA: TGTGCCAGCAGCCTGGACTTAAACCTAGATACGCAGTATTTT
CDR3 protein: CASSLDLNLDTQYF

J gene: TRBJ2-1
V gene: TRBV6-4
clone size: -
D gene: TRBD2
CDR3 DNA: TGTGCCAGCAGTCCTCGTAGTAGCGGGAGGGCCTGGAATGAGCAGTTCTTC
CDR3 protein: CASSPRSSGRAWNEQFF

J gene: TRBJ1-3
V gene: TRBV27
clone size: once
D gene: TRBD1
CDR3 DNA: TGTGCCAGCAGTTTTTCCGGGACAGGAGCTGGAAACACCATATATTTT
CDR3 protein: CASSFSGTGAGNTIYF

J gene: TRBJ1-5
V gene: TRBV21-1
clone size: -
D gene: -
CDR3 DNA: TGTGCCAGCAGCCTCACCATCTCTGGAACGGGGAGCGGGAAGGGCAATCAGCCCCAGCATTTT
CDR3 protein: CASSLTISGTGSGKGNQPQHF

J gene: TRBJ2-1
V gene: TRBV11-2
clone size: -
D gene: -
CDR3 DNA: TGTGCCAGCAGCCGGGACCCAGGGGGAGGTGCCTACAATGAGCAGTTCTTC
CDR3 protein: CASSRDPGGGAYNEQFF